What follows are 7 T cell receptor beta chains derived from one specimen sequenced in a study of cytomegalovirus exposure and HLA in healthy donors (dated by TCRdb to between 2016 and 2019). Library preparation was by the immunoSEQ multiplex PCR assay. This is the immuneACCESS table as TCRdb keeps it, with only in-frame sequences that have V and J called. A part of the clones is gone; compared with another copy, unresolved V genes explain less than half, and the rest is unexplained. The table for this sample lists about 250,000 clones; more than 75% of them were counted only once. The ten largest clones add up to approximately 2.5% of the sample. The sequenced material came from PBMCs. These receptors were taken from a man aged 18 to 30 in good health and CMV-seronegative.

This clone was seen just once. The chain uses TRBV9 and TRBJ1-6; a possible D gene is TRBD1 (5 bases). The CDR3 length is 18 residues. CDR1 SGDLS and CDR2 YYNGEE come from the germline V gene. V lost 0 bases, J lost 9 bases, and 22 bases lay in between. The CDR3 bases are TGTGCCAGCAGCGTAGCACAGGTTCCCCCTTTTTCCGGTTCACCCCTCCACTTT. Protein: CASSVAQVPPFSGSPLHF.

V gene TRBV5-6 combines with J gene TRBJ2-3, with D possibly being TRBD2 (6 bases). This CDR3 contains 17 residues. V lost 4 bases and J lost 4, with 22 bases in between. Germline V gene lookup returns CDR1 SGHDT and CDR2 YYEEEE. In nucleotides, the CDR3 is TGTGCCAGCAGCCTTACCCGACTAGACACCCGGCCAGATACGCAGTATTTT. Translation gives CASSLTRLDTRPDTQYF.

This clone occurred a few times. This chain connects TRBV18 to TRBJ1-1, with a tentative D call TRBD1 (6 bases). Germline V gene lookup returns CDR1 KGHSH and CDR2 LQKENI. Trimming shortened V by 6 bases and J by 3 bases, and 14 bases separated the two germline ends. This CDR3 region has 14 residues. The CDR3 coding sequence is TGTGCCAGCTCCCGGACAGACCAGGACACTGAAGCTTTCTTT. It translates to CASSRTDQDTEAFF.

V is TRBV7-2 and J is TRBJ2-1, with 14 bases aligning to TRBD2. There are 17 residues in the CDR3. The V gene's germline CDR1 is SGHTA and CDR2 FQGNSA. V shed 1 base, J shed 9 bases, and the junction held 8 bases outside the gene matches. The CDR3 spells CASSLGLAGGFRSEQFF. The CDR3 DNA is TGTGCCAGCAGCTTAGGACTAGCGGGGGGGTTTCGGAGTGAGCAGTTCTTC.

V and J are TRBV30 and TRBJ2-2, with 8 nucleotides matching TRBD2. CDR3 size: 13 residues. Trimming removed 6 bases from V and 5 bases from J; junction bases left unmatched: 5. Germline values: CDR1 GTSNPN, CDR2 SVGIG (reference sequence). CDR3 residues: CACSGGKTGELFF. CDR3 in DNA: TGTGCCTGCAGCGGGGGAAAGACCGGGGAGCTGTTTTTT.

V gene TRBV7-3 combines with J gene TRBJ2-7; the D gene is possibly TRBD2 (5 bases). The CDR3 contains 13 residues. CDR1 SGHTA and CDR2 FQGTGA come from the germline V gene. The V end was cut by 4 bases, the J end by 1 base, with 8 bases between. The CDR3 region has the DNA TGTGCCAGCAGCTGGGGAGTTTCCTACGAGCAGTACTTC. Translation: CASSWGVSYEQYF.

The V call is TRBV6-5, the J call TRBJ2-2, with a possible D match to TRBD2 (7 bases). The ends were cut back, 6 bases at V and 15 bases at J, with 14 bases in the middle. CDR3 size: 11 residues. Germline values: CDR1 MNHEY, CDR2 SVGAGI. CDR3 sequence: CASREAGAVFF. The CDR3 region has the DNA TGTGCCAGCAGGGAGGCGGGGGCCGTGTTTTTT.